Below, 21 T cell receptor beta chains from the same sample are listed, as sequenced in a study of blood T cell repertoires in COVID-19. The repertoire was sequenced with immunoSEQ multiplex PCR; TCRdb's copy has only in-frame clones and lacks some. The sample lists some 490,000 clones, 70% to 90% occurring once. Sequencing was done on a sample of PBMCs or T cells enriched from blood (not recorded which). The receptor source for this set is a woman aged 55-70 years who had recovered from COVID-19.

V and J are TRBV27 and TRBJ2-1, with D perhaps matching TRBD1 (6 bases). Germline V lookup: CDR1 MNHEY, CDR2 SMNVEV (reference sequence). Deletions cut 6 bases from V and 5 bases from J, with 17 bases between. The CDR3 loop spans 15 amino acids. For the CDR3, the DNA is TGTGCCAGCAGCCATGCCCGGGCAGGGGACAATGAGCAGTTCTTC. Translating it yields CASSHARAGDNEQFF.

The CDR3 is CASSYGRSYNEQFF. CDR3 nucleotide sequence: TGTGCCAGCAGTTACGGCAGGTCCTACAATGAGCAGTTCTTC. The chain combines TRBV6-5 with TRBJ2-1; D is unresolved. The V end lost 2 bases, the J end lost 1 base, and 6 bases lay between the germline ends. The CDR3 totals 14 residues. Germline V gives CDR1 MNHEY, CDR2 SVGAGI.

The CDR3 nucleotides are TGTGCCAGCAGCTTGGGGCACACCTACGAGCAGTACGTC. Its translation: CASSLGHTYEQYV. V is TRBV7-8 and J is TRBJ2-7, with D maybe TRBD1 (5 bases). Trimming cost V 3 bases and J 2 bases, with 8 bases left between them. Germline V gene sequence: CDR1 SGHVS, CDR2 FQNEAQ. The CDR3 is 13 amino acids.

A note on this clone: The same CDR3 can be traced to other DNA sequences in this sample. The chain couples TRBV5-1 to TRBJ2-1; a weak D match, TRBD2 (5 bases). The CDR3 spans 13 residues. Trimming removed 0 bases from V and 4 bases from J, with 5 bases in between. CDR1 and CDR2 (germline): SGHRS, YFSETQ. CDR3 protein: CASSLGTYNEQFF. The CDR3 DNA reads as TGCGCCAGCAGCTTGGGGACTTACAATGAGCAGTTCTTC.

The chain combines TRBV7-9 with TRBJ1-4; 9 bases align to TRBD1. Germline values: CDR1 SEHNR, CDR2 FQNEAQ (reference sequence). This CDR3 spans 15 amino acids. The V gene end was trimmed by 6 bases and the J gene end by 2 bases; junction bases not matched to a gene: 4. The CDR3 DNA sequence: TGTGCCAGCAGACATACAGGGGGCACTAATGAAAAACTGTTTTTT. This gives the protein CASRHTGGTNEKLFF. The full variable domain, rest sourced from reference TRBV7-9 and TRBJ1-4, is DTGVSQNPRHKITKRGQNVTFRCDPISEHNRLYWYRQTLGQGPEFLTYFQNEAQLEKSRLLSDRFSAERPKGSFSTLEIQRTEQGDSAMYLCASRHTGGTNEKLFFGSGTQLSVL.

Of note for this clone: In the same sample, other DNA sequences code for this CDR3. V gene TRBV5-1 combines with J gene TRBJ1-1, with 10 positions matching TRBD1. The length of the CDR3 is 13 residues. The J segment lost 5 bases and the V segment lost 4 bases, leaving 2 bases of the junction unmatched. From germline, CDR1 is SGHRS and CDR2 YFSETQ. The CDR3: CASSGQGGTEAFF. Written as DNA, the CDR3 is TGCGCCAGCAGCGGACAGGGGGGTACTGAAGCTTTCTTT.

The V and J genes are TRBV5-1 and TRBJ2-2; possibly TRBD2 for D (6 bases). The CDR3 has 14 amino acids. Germline V gives CDR1 SGHRS, CDR2 YFSETQ. The germline V and J ends were trimmed by 0 bases and 6 bases, with 9 bases remaining between them. This chain's CDR3 is CASSLGLDAGELFF. CDR3 bases: TGCGCCAGCAGCTTGGGACTAGATGCCGGGGAGCTGTTTTTT.

The V call is TRBV5-1, the J call TRBJ2-7; 8 bases match TRBD2. The CDR3 length is 16 residues. The V gene's germline CDR1 is SGHRS and CDR2 YFSETQ. Trimming removed 4 bases from V and 2 bases from J; junction bases left unmatched: 11. CDR3 amino acids: CASSRTPGGGTYEQYF. The CDR3 region has the DNA TGCGCCAGCAGCCGTACCCCCGGGGGGGGGACCTACGAGCAGTACTTC.

The J gene is TRBJ2-2, the V gene TRBV18; no definite D call. Germline V gene sequence: CDR1 KGHSH, CDR2 LQKENI. The V gene lost 0 bases and the J gene lost 4 bases, with 9 bases spanning the gap. CDR3 length: 15 amino acids. CDR3 sequence reads: CASSPPRVRTGELFF. In DNA, the CDR3 is TGTGCCAGCTCACCACCCCGGGTGCGCACCGGGGAGCTGTTTTTT.

The chain is built from TRBV7-9 and TRBJ2-7, with TRBD1 matching over 8 bases. V lost 1 base, J lost 2 bases, and 16 bases stayed unmatched. This CDR3 spans 19 amino acids. Germline V gene lookup returns CDR1 SEHNR and CDR2 FQNEAQ (reference sequence). Written as DNA, the CDR3 is TGTGCCAGCAGCTTAGTACACCCCCCGACAGGGGCCGCAACCTACGAGCAGTACGTC. Its protein is CASSLVHPPTGAATYEQYV.

The chain links TRBV21-1 to TRBJ2-1; the table's D call, TRBD1, was not checked against the DNA. TRBV21-1 represents a pseudogene. The CDR3 covers 13 residues. CDR3 nucleotides: TGTGCCAGCAGCAAAGGCAGGGACAATGAGCAGTTCTTC. Translated, it gives CASSKGRDNEQFF.

A single count supports this clone. The V gene is TRBV10-3, the J gene TRBJ2-5, with TRBD2 as a possible D gene (6 bases). This CDR3 contains 13 residues. V lost 4 bases and J lost 4, with 10 bases in between. Germline V gene lookup returns CDR1 ENHRY and CDR2 SYGVKD. DNA of the CDR3: TGTGCCATCAGTGTCGGGCGGGGAGAGACCCAGTACTTC. This sequence encodes CAISVGRGETQYF.

This clone occurred a few times. The DNA of the CDR3 is TGTGCCAGCTCCCCAACAGGTAGGGTCGCGATCGAGCAGTACTTC. Its protein product is CASSPTGRVAIEQYF. This chain links TRBV18 with TRBJ2-7, with D possibly being TRBD1 (5 bases). The CDR3 runs to 15 residues. Per the germline V gene, CDR1 is KGHSH and CDR2 is LQKENI. Trimming took off 6 bases at V and 6 bases at J, with 21 bases between the two ends.

This clone occurred once. The V gene is TRBV19, the J gene TRBJ1-2, with 8 bases that match TRBD1. V shed 1 base and J 3 bases; nucleotides not matched to a gene: 7. Germline values: CDR1 LNHDA, CDR2 SQIVND (reference sequence). The CDR3 runs to 16 residues. The CDR3 DNA sequence: TGTGCCAGTAGTATAGGGGACAGGTTTGGGTACTATGGCTACACCTTC. This codes for CASSIGDRFGYYGYTF.

This chain connects TRBV4-1 to TRBJ1-1; D is possibly TRBD1 (5 bases). V lost 4 bases, J lost 1 base, and 13 bases lay in between. CDR1 and CDR2 (germline): MGHRA, YSYEKL. This CDR3 has 15 residues. The DNA of the CDR3 is TGCGCCAGCAGCCTTAGGGGTGCAGGGAACACTGAAGCTTTCTTT. Its translation: CASSLRGAGNTEAFF.

This clone came up once. This chain links TRBV27 with TRBJ1-2, with TRBD1 matching over 7 bases. Trimming removed 4 bases from V and 3 bases from J; junction bases left unmatched: 2. The CDR3 is 13 amino acids. In germline, CDR1 is MNHEY, CDR2 SMNVEV (reference sequence). The CDR3 coding sequence is TGTGCCAGCAGTTATACAGGGGACTATGGCTACACCTTC. Its protein is CASSYTGDYGYTF.

The chain recombines TRBV6-6 with TRBJ1-5, with D possibly TRBD1 on 5 matching bases. The CDR3 has 15 amino acids. Germline V gives CDR1 MNHNY, CDR2 SVGAGI (reference sequence). Trimming shortened V by 0 bases and J by 7 bases, and 13 bases separated the two germline ends. CDR3 residues: CASSYSKDIGQPQHF. The CDR3 coding sequence is TGTGCCAGCAGTTACTCGAAGGACATAGGACAGCCCCAGCATTTT.

J is TRBJ1-2 and V is TRBV4-1; D might be TRBD1 (5 bases). This CDR3 has 15 amino acids. With 0 bases removed from V and 0 bases from J, the gap between germline ends came to 8 bases. Germline CDR1 reads MGHRA; CDR2 reads YSYEKL. CDR3 sequence: CASSQEGPSNYGYTF. CDR3 DNA sequence: TGCGCCAGCAGCCAAGAGGGGCCTTCTAACTATGGCTACACCTTC.

This clone occurred once. The chain has TRBV6-6 and TRBJ2-1; TRBD2 might be the D (6 bases). The CDR3 has 14 amino acids. Germline-derived CDR1 and CDR2 are MNHNY and SVGAGI (reference sequence). V was cut by 6 bases and J by 8 bases, with 17 bases left in between. The CDR3 sequence: CASSPPVGGDEQFF. Written as DNA, the CDR3 is TGTGCCAGCAGCCCACCGGTCGGCGGGGATGAGCAGTTCTTC.

The rearrangement joins TRBV7-8 to TRBJ2-7; a weak D match, TRBD1 (7 bases). Trimming left V 5 bases short and J 4 bases short, with 15 bases between. CDR1 SGHVS and CDR2 FQNEAQ come from the germline V gene. The CDR3 length is 14 residues. Here the CDR3 reads CASSPGDRTYEQYV. The CDR3 DNA reads TGTGCCAGCAGCCCGGGGGACAGAACGTACGAGCAGTACGTC.

The chain combines TRBV5-4 with TRBJ2-5; possibly TRBD2 for D (5 bases). This CDR3 contains 12 residues. Trimming cost V 5 bases and J 3 bases, with 8 bases left between them. Per the germline V gene, CDR1 is SGHNT and CDR2 is YYREEE (reference sequence). CDR3 sequence (DNA): TGTGCCAGCAGTACGGGAAAAGAGACCCAGTACTTC. Amino acids: CASSTGKETQYF.